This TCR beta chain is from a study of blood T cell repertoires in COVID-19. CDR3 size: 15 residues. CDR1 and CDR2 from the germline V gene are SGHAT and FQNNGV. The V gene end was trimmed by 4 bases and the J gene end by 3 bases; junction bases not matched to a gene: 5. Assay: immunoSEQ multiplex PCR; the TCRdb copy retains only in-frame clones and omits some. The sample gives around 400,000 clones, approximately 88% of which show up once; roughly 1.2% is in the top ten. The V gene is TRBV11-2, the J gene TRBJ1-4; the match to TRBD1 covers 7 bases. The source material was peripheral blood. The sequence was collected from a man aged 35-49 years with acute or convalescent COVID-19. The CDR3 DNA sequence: TGTGCCAGCAGCTCAGACAGGGCATCTAATGAAAAACTGTTTTTT. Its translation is CASSSDRASNEKLFF.